Presented here are 22 T cell receptor beta chains from one specimen sequenced in a study of blood T cell repertoires in COVID-19. The data were produced by immunoSEQ multiplex PCR, yet TCRdb's version contains in-frame clones alone and is incomplete. The sample has about 150,000 clones; about 80% are singletons. Material for sequencing was peripheral blood. These receptors were obtained from a woman aged 55-70 years with COVID-19, enrolled during active disease.

This clone was detected only a few times. The gene calls are TRBV21-1 and TRBJ1-2. TRBV21-1 is a pseudogene segment. The length of the CDR3 is 17 residues. The CDR3 loop reads CASSKHVYCGDRWGYTF. CDR3 nucleotides: TGTGCCAGCAGCAAACATGTATACTGCGGGGACCGCTGGGGCTACACCTTC.

The chain joins TRBV7-2 to TRBJ1-2, with TRBD1 matching 8 bases. The CDR3 loop spans 13 amino acids. Germline trimming cut 5 bases from V and 5 bases from J; bases unmatched to any gene: 4. Per the germline V gene, CDR1 is SGHTA and CDR2 is FQGNSA. The CDR3, as DNA: TGTGCCAGCAGCGTGGGACAGGCATATGGCTACACCTTC. Translated: CASSVGQAYGYTF.

The V gene is TRBV30, the J gene TRBJ1-1, with a weak D call TRBD1 (5 bases). The ends were cut back, 2 bases at V and 1 base at J, with 8 bases in the middle. The germline CDR1 and CDR2 sequences are GTSNPN and SVGIG (reference sequence). The CDR3 totals 13 residues. CDR3 sequence (DNA): TGTGCCTGGAGTCCCAGGGCGAACACTGAAGCTTTCTTT. Protein: CAWSPRANTEAFF.

V and J are TRBV27 and TRBJ1-2, with a possible D match to TRBD1 (6 bases). CDR1 and CDR2 (germline): MNHEY, SMNVEV (reference sequence). The CDR3 is 14 residues long. Trimming shortened V by 5 bases and J by 8 bases, and 18 bases separated the two germline ends. DNA of the CDR3: TGTGCCAGCAGTCCCTCGAGGGGGAAGGAAGGCTACACCTTC. Translation: CASSPSRGKEGYTF.

The genes are TRBV6-5 and TRBJ2-1, with TRBD1 identical over 8 bases. Per germline, CDR1 MNHEY and CDR2 SVGAGI. After removal of 8 bases from V and 2 bases from J, the junction contained 2 bases not matched to a gene. The CDR3 spans 13 residues. CDR3 DNA sequence: TGTGCCAGCGAGACAGGGGCCTACAATGAGCAGTTCTTC. Translated: CASETGAYNEQFF.

The chain links TRBV18 to TRBJ1-1; D might be TRBD1 (5 bases). V lost 3 bases and J lost 1, with 9 bases in between. CDR1 and CDR2 from the germline V gene are KGHSH and LQKENI. This CDR3 spans 14 amino acids. DNA of the CDR3: TGTGCCAGCTCACCGGGACTCTCGAACACTGAAGCTTTCTTT. Its protein is CASSPGLSNTEAFF.

In this sample, this clone turned up a few times. The chain links TRBV24-1 to TRBJ2-1, with 9 bases lining up with TRBD2. Germline V gene lookup returns CDR1 KGHDR and CDR2 SFDVKD. This CDR3 spans 15 amino acids. The junction had 8 bases not matched to a gene; V was cut back by 5 bases and J by 7 bases. CDR3 sequence (DNA): TGTGCCACCAGTGCACGGACTAGCGCTTCGAATGAGCAGTTCTTC. It translates to CATSARTSASNEQFF.

The rearrangement links TRBV7-9 to TRBJ1-2, with D maybe TRBD1 (5 bases). The CDR3 loop spans 15 amino acids. Germline CDR1 SEHNR, CDR2 FQNEAQ (reference sequence). Trimming pared 2 bases from V and 7 bases from J, leaving 17 bases between. CDR3 loop: CASSLSTGGPFGYTF. The CDR3 DNA is TGTGCCAGCAGCTTAAGCACGGGGGGTCCTTTTGGCTACACCTTC. Looking up the rest from reference TRBV7-9 and TRBJ1-2 gives the full variable domain: DTGVSQNPRHKITKRGQNVTFRCDPISEHNRLYWYRQTLGQGPEFLTYFQNEAQLEKSRLLSDRFSAERPKGSFSTLEIQRTEQGDSAMYLCASSLSTGGPFGYTFGSGTRLTVV.

As DNA, the CDR3 is TGTGCTAGTGGTACCCCCCGACAGGGGGGCTCTTACCTCTACACTGAAGCTTTCTTT. Protein: CASGTPRQGGSYLYTEAFF. The chain combines TRBV12-5 with TRBJ1-1; 9 nucleotides align to TRBD1. The germline CDR1 and CDR2 sequences are LGHNT and FRNRAP. This CDR3 contains 19 residues. Germline trimming cut 5 bases from V and 3 bases from J; bases unmatched to any gene: 19.

V is TRBV12-5 and J is TRBJ2-3, with 10 bases that match TRBD1. The CDR3 has 16 residues. Germline CDR1 is LGHNT and CDR2 is FRNRAP. With V trimmed by 4 bases and J by 2 bases, 6 bases remained unmatched. The CDR3 nucleotides read TGTGCTAGTGGTTCAGGGACAGGGGTTGCCACAGATACGCAGTATTTT. This sequence encodes CASGSGTGVATDTQYF.

This clone appeared a single time. This chain joins TRBV18 and TRBJ2-2; weak D call: TRBD1 (5 bases). The germline V gene has CDR1 KGHSH and CDR2 LQKENI. This CDR3 has 14 amino acids. V was pared by 2 bases and J by 3 bases, with 7 bases between. CDR3 in DNA: TGTGCCAGCTCACCAGGGGCCGACACCGGGGAGCTGTTTTTT. Translated, it gives CASSPGADTGELFF.

This chain connects TRBV5-8 to TRBJ1-1; TRBD1 is a possible D gene (6 bases). There are 13 residues in the CDR3. In germline, CDR1 is SGHTS, CDR2 YDEGEE. V lost 4 bases to trimming and J lost 1 base, with 8 bases between them. The CDR3: CASSGQTNTEAFF. CDR3 in DNA: TGTGCCAGCAGCGGACAGACGAACACTGAAGCTTTCTTT.

On this clone itself: Distinct nucleotide sequences in the sample also encode this CDR3. The chain has TRBV7-2 and TRBJ2-7, with TRBD1 matching over 10 bases. The CDR3 has 16 residues. The germline gives CDR1 SGHTA, CDR2 FQGNSA. V was clipped by 0 bases and J by 4 bases; unmatched bases: 6. The CDR3 loop is CASSLAGQGEWYEQYF. For the CDR3, the DNA is TGTGCCAGCAGCTTAGCCGGACAGGGGGAGTGGTACGAGCAGTACTTC. Together with reference TRBV7-2 and TRBJ2-7, the CDR3 gives the full variable domain: GAGVSQSPSNKVTEKGKDVELRCDPISGHTALYWYRQSLGQGLEFLIYFQGNSAPDKSGLPSDRFSAERTGGSVSTLTIQRTQQEDSAVYLCASSLAGQGEWYEQYFGPGTRLTVT.

This rearrangement joins TRBV3-1 (or the pseudogene TRBV3-2) to TRBJ1-1; no reliable D call. Germline CDR1 LGHDT, CDR2 YNNKEL (reference sequence). The CDR3 extends over 13 amino acids. The germline V and J ends were trimmed by 4 bases and 1 base, with 7 bases remaining between them. The CDR3 is CASSRAENTEAFF. Written as DNA, the CDR3 is TGTGCCAGCAGCCGGGCAGAGAACACTGAAGCTTTCTTT.

This clone was seen repeatedly, ten times or more. V gene TRBV7-8 combines with J gene TRBJ2-7; 9 bases are shared with TRBD2. The junction had 10 bases not matched to a gene; V was cut back by 1 base and J by 6 bases. This CDR3 region has 16 residues. Germline loops: CDR1 SGHVS, CDR2 FQNEAQ. CDR3 coding DNA: TGTGCCAGCAGCTTAGGGCGTAGGCGCGGGAGGGGCGAGCAGTACTTC. It translates to CASSLGRRRGRGEQYF.

This clone was seen more than once but under ten times. This chain uses TRBV7-6 with TRBJ2-2, with 8 bases aligning to TRBD1. Germline lookup yields CDR1 SGHVS and CDR2 FNYEAQ. V lost 5 bases, J lost 4 bases, and 9 bases stayed unmatched. This CDR3 spans 16 amino acids. CDR3: CASSLGTGGSTGELFF. Written as DNA, the CDR3 is TGTGCCAGCAGCCTTGGGACAGGAGGATCCACCGGGGAGCTGTTTTTT.

This clone was observed a few times. The chain uses TRBV24-1 and TRBJ1-1; D is uncertain. This CDR3 spans 11 amino acids. Trimming left V 6 bases short and J 6 bases short, with 7 bases between. Germline values: CDR1 KGHDR, CDR2 SFDVKD. The CDR3 nucleotides read TGTGCCACCAGTTATCGGGCTGAAGCTTTCTTT. Its protein is CATSYRAEAFF.

The genes are TRBV27 and TRBJ1-2; TRBD1 matches 12 bases. The CDR3 contains 16 residues. Germline-derived CDR1 and CDR2 are MNHEY and SMNVEV (reference sequence). V was clipped by 4 bases and J by 6 bases; unmatched bases: 9. CDR3: CASSSSGQGALDGYTF. The DNA for the CDR3 is TGTGCCAGCAGTTCGTCGGGACAGGGGGCTTTGGATGGCTACACCTTC.

The chain recombines TRBV19 with TRBJ1-5; 10 positions agree with TRBD1. The germline gives CDR1 LNHDA, CDR2 SQIVND (reference sequence). The CDR3 totals 16 residues. With V trimmed by 4 bases and J by 2 bases, 5 bases remained unmatched. The CDR3 loop is CASSTFDRGRNQPQHF. The CDR3 DNA follows: TGTGCCAGTAGTACCTTTGACAGGGGGCGCAATCAGCCCCAGCATTTT. The whole variable domain, filled in from reference TRBV19 and TRBJ1-5, reads DGGITQSPKYLFRKEGQNVTLSCEQNLNHDAMYWYRQDPGQGLRLIYYSQIVNDFQKGDIAEGYSVSREKKESFPLTVTSAQKNPTAFYLCASSTFDRGRNQPQHFGDGTRLSIL.

The chain couples TRBV12-5 to TRBJ1-1, with 7 bases lining up with TRBD1. This CDR3 is built from 17 residues. V dropped 2 bases and J dropped 5; count of bases not matched to a gene: 14. The germline CDR1 and CDR2 sequences are LGHNT and FRNRAP. The CDR3 loop is CASGLNPSDRVHTEAFF. CDR3 sequence (DNA): TGTGCTAGTGGTTTGAACCCCTCTGACAGGGTGCATACTGAAGCTTTCTTT.

V and J are TRBV6-6 and TRBJ1-1; TRBD1 matches at 9 bases. CDR1 is MNHNY, CDR2 SVGAGI, per germline (reference sequence). V lost 6 bases and J lost 4; bases outside the gene matches: 6. This CDR3 is 14 amino acids long. CDR3: CASRIQGAGTEAFF. The CDR3 coding sequence is TGTGCCAGCAGAATACAGGGGGCCGGCACTGAAGCTTTCTTT.

This sequence joins TRBV15 and TRBJ2-1, with 9 bases lining up with TRBD1. CDR1 LNHNV and CDR2 YYDKDF come from the germline V gene (reference sequence). V shed 6 bases, J shed 3 bases, and the junction held 6 bases outside the gene matches. This CDR3 contains 15 residues. DNA for the CDR3: TGTGCCACCAGTGGCCGGGACAGGGACTACAATGAGCAGTTCTTC. It translates to CATSGRDRDYNEQFF.